The rows below give T cell receptor beta chains drawn from one sample of a study of blood T cell repertoires in COVID-19. Profiled with immunoSEQ multiplex PCR; TCRdb holds only in-frame clones, not every one. This table has over 15,000 clones, around nine tenths appearing once. The sequenced sample was peripheral blood. Source of these receptors: a human donor in a cohort sampled during active COVID-19. CDR3s include the opening cysteine and the closing phenylalanine or tryptophan. A D gene is named only where the DNA matches it firmly. Clone size, where shown, is once, few, many, or a class for clones that have expanded.

>TRBV6-5|TRBJ1-1|large|-
TGTGCCAGCAGTTACGGCAGGGGGAACACTGAAGCTTTCTTT
CASSYGRGNTEAFF
>TRBV7-9|TRBJ1-4|-|-
TGTGCCAGCAGCGCACGGGGAGGGCCTAATGAAAAACTGTTTTTT
CASSARGGPNEKLFF
>TRBV5-1|TRBJ1-4|-|-
TGCGCCAGCAGCTTGTTCACGGGTGTGGGAGGTAATGAAAAACTGTTTTTT
CASSLFTGVGGNEKLFF
>TRBV7-9|TRBJ1-1|-|TRBD1
TGTGCCAGCAGCTCGGACAGGGGGATATTAGGCACTGAAGCTTTCTTT
CASSSDRGILGTEAFF
>TRBV9|TRBJ2-2|-|-
TGTGCCAGCAGCGTAGCGAACCCAGGGACCGGGGAGCTGTTTTTT
CASSVANPGTGELFF
>TRBV10-3|TRBJ2-1|-|TRBD2
TGTGCCATCAGAACCGGGACTAGCGGGAGAGGGGGCAATGAGCAGTTCTTC
CAIRTGTSGRGGNEQFF
>TRBV28|TRBJ2-7|-|TRBD2
TGTGCCAGCAGTTTACTAGCGGATACGGGGGAGCAGTACTTC
CASSLLADTGEQYF
>TRBV24-1|TRBJ1-2|-|TRBD1
TGTGCCACCAGTGATCGAAGACAGGGGGCGTCCGGCTACACCTTC
CATSDRRQGASGYTF
>TRBV6-5|TRBJ2-1|-|TRBD1
TGTGCCAGCAGCCGAGACAGGGCCGTAGGGAATGAGCAGTTCTTC
CASSRDRAVGNEQFF
>TRBV28|TRBJ2-7|-|TRBD2
TGTGCCAGCAGTTTAGGCCTCGGGGGGAGACTTTCCTACGAGCAGTACTTC
CASSLGLGGRLSYEQYF
>TRBV5-1|TRBJ2-1|-|-
TGCGCCAGCAGCTTGGGAACGGGAGAGCACAATGAGCAGTTCTTC
CASSLGTGEHNEQFF
>TRBV28|TRBJ1-1|-|-
TGTGCCACTTCGACAGGTATGACTGAAGCTTTCTTT
CATSTGMTEAFF
>TRBV5-1|TRBJ2-2|-|-
TGCGCCAGCAGCTTGGCCCTCGTCCCCGGGATGGTCGGCGGGGAGCTGTTTTTT
CASSLALVPGMVGGELFF
>TRBV7-9|TRBJ2-3|-|-
TGTGCCAGCAGCCGTCAGGGGAGCACAGATACGCAGTATTTT
CASSRQGSTDTQYF
>TRBV5-4|TRBJ2-1|-|TRBD1
TGTGCCAGCAGCTTGGGCGCGACAGGGGGCAATGAGCAGTTCTTC
CASSLGATGGNEQFF
>TRBV15|TRBJ2-7|-|-
TGTGCCACCAGCAGAGACCGTGACAGTTACGAGCAGTACTTC
CATSRDRDSYEQYF
>TRBV15|TRBJ1-1|once|TRBD1
TGTGCCACCAGCAGGGCCCAGGGACAGGGGAGGACTGAAGCTTTCTTT
CATSRAQGQGRTEAFF
>TRBV6-1|TRBJ2-7|once|TRBD1
TGTGCCAGCAGTGAAGCAGGGGGCCCCTCCTACGAGCAGTACTTC
CASSEAGGPSYEQYF
>TRBV12-3/TRBV12-4|TRBJ2-2|-|-
TGTGCCAGCAGGGCCACAGGGACCGGGGAGCTGTTTTTT
CASRATGTGELFF
>TRBV5-1|TRBJ1-1|-|-
TGCGCCAGCAGCTTCATGGGCACGGAGAACACTGAAGCTTTCTTT
CASSFMGTENTEAFF
>TRBV4-1|TRBJ2-3|-|TRBD2
TGCGCCAGCAGCCCCCCCGGTGGGAAGCGGGAGTTTAACATAGATACGCAGTATTTT
CASSPPGGKREFNIDTQYF
>TRBV7-2|TRBJ2-2|-|-
TGTGCCAGCAGCCCCAGCACAGGGATGACCGGGGAGCTGTTTTTT
CASSPSTGMTGELFF
>TRBV7-2|TRBJ1-1|-|-
TGTGCCAGCAGCGTAGACAGATCGAACACTGAAGCTTTCTTT
CASSVDRSNTEAFF
>TRBV6-5|TRBJ2-1|-|TRBD2
TGTGCCAGCAAACTAGCGTATAACTCCTACAATGAGCAGTTCTTC
CASKLAYNSYNEQFF
>TRBV29-1|TRBJ2-5|-|TRBD1
TGCAGCGCTACAGGGGGGAGAGAGACCCAGTACTTC
CSATGGRETQYF
>TRBV7-8|TRBJ2-1|-|TRBD1
TGTGCCAGCAGCACCAGGGGGACAGGGTTATACAATGAGCAGTTCTTC
CASSTRGTGLYNEQFF
>TRBV14|TRBJ1-1|-|-
TGTGCCAGCAGCCGTACCAGACAGTTGGGGGGGACTGAAGCTTTCTTT
CASSRTRQLGGTEAFF
>TRBV19|TRBJ1-5|-|-
TGTGCCAGTTGCGACTCCGTAGGTCAGCCCCAGCATTTT
CASCDSVGQPQHF
>TRBV6-6|TRBJ1-2|-|TRBD1
TGTGCCAGCAGTTCAAACCCGGGGACAGGGGGCCATGGCTACACCTTC
CASSSNPGTGGHGYTF
>TRBV28|TRBJ1-2|-|TRBD1
TGTGCCAGCAGGAGTACAGGGGATCACTATGGCTACACCTTC
CASRSTGDHYGYTF
>TRBV18|TRBJ2-5|-|-
TGTGCCAGCTCCCAATCGCGAGAGACCCAGTACTTC
CASSQSRETQYF
>TRBV24-1|TRBJ2-7|-|TRBD1
TGTGCCACCAGTGATCCCGGGACAGGGTCCCCCGGTAAGCAGTACTTC
CATSDPGTGSPGKQYF
>TRBV5-1|TRBJ2-5|-|TRBD2
TGCGCCAGCAGCCCCCACCTAGCGGCTAAGAGAACCCAGTACTTC
CASSPHLAAKRTQYF
>TRBV9|TRBJ2-1|-|TRBD2
TGTGCCAGCAGCGGGACTAGCCGCGGCAATGAGCAGTTCTTC
CASSGTSRGNEQFF
>TRBV4-3|TRBJ2-2|-|-
TGCGCCAGCAGCCAAGATGTCATAGGGGTCACCGGGGAGCTGTTTTTT
CASSQDVIGVTGELFF
>TRBV4-1|TRBJ1-6|-|-
TGCGCCAGCAGCCGAGGGGGTAGTGATAATTCACCCCTCCACTTT
CASSRGGSDNSPLHF
>TRBV6-5|TRBJ2-3|-|TRBD2
TGTGCCAGCAGCTATGGGACTAGCTCTACGCAGTATTTT
CASSYGTSSTQYF
>TRBV6-6|TRBJ1-2|-|TRBD1
TGTGCCAGCACCGCGGGACAGAACTATGGCTACACCTTC
CASTAGQNYGYTF
>TRBV28|TRBJ2-1|-|-
TGTGCCAGCAGTTCCCACAGGGCTTGGGAGCAGTTCTTC
CASSSHRAWEQFF
>TRBV14|TRBJ1-1|-|-
TGTGCCAGCAGCCAAGTTCCGGGGACTGAAGCTTTCTTT
CASSQVPGTEAFF
>TRBV7-2|TRBJ2-1|-|-
TGTGCCAGCAGCCCCCAGCGGGCCCCGAGGGCGAACAATGAGCAGTTCTTC
CASSPQRAPRANNEQFF
>TRBV5-4|TRBJ2-1|-|TRBD1
TGTGCCAGCAGCTTGGGACAGGGCGCGGATGAACAGTTCTTC
CASSLGQGADEQFF
>TRBV5-8|TRBJ2-7|once|TRBD1
TGTGCCAGCAGCTCGGACAGGGGAACCTTAGCGCACCGGGGGTACGAGCAGTACTTC
CASSSDRGTLAHRGYEQYF
>TRBV9|TRBJ2-7|-|-
TGTGCCAGCAGCGCTACAGAGGGCCTAACGCGCGAGCAGTACTTC
CASSATEGLTREQYF